The text below deals with one T cell receptor (beta chain). The sample belongs to a study of T cells after yellow fever vaccination. TCRdb re-derived calls from the 5' RACE reads in MiXCR, one entry per CDR3 protein. The table includes 300,000 to 350,000 distinct CDR3 sequences, 3.5% to 4.5% detected once. The ends were cut back, 4 bases at V and 0 bases at J, with 6 bases in the middle. Germline V gene sequence: CDR1 SGHVS, CDR2 FQNEAQ. CDR3 length equals 13 residues. The V gene is TRBV7-8, the J gene TRBJ1-1; D not certain. This sequence originates from a man aged 18 to 30 who received the YFV17D yellow fever vaccine. Sequenced material: PBMCs, taken 15 days after the yellow fever booster vaccination. CDR3 bases: TGTGCCAGCAGCTCGATTATGAACACTGAAGCTTTCTTT. Translated, it gives CASSSIMNTEAFF.